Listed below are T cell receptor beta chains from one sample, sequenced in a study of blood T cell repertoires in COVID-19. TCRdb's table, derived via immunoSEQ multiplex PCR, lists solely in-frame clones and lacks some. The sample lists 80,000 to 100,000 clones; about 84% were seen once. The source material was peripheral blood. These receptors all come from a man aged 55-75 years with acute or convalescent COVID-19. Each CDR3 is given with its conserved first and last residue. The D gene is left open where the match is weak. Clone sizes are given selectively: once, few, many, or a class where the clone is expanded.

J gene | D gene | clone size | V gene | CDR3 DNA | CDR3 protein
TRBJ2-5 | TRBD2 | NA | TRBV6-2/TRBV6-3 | TGTGCCAGCAGTTTCCGACTAGCGGGGGGGCGGAGTGAAAAAGAGACCCAGTACTTC | CASSFRLAGGRSEKETQYF
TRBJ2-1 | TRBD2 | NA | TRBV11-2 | TGTGCCAGCAGCCCCCGCCGACTAGCTTATAATGAGCAGTTCTTC | CASSPRRLAYNEQFF
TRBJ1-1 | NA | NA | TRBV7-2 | TGTGCCAGCAGCTTAGGGCGGGGGAACACTGAAGCTTTCTTT | CASSLGRGNTEAFF
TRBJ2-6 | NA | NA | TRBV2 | TGTGCCAGCAGTGATCGGCGGAGGGAATTCTTTCGGGCCAACGTCCTGACTTTC | CASSDRRREFFRANVLTF
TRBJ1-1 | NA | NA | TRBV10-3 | TGTGCCACCCACATGAACACTGAAGCTTTCTTT | CATHMNTEAFF
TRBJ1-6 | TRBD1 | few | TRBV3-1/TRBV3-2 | TGTGCCAGCAGCTACGCAGGGGGCGATTCACCCCTCCACTTT | CASSYAGGDSPLHF
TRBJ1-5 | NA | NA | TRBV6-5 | TGTGCCAGCAGATTACAGAAGTATAGCAATCAGCCCCAGCATTTT | CASRLQKYSNQPQHF
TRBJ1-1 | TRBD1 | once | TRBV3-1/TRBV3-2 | TGTGCCAGCAGCTGGGACAGGACGAACACTGAAGCTTTCTTT | CASSWDRTNTEAFF
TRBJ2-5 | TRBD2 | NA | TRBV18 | TGTGCCAGCTCACCGATAGGACTAGCGGGAGAGACCCAGTACTTC | CASSPIGLAGETQYF
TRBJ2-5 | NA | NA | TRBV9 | TGTGCCAGCAGCGCACTCGGTGCGGGCCAAGAGACCCAGTACTTC | CASSALGAGQETQYF
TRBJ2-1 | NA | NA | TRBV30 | TGTGCCTGGAGTGTAGCAGGGTACAATGAGCAGTTCTTC | CAWSVAGYNEQFF
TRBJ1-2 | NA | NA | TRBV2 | TGTGCCAGCAGTGAAGCCAATATCTACTACACCTTC | CASSEANIYYTF
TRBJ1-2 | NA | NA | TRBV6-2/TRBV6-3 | TGTGCCAGCAGTTCCCACACCTACAGCAGTGGCTACACCTTC | CASSSHTYSSGYTF
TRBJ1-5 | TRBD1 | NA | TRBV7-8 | TGTGCCAGCAGCTTAGATCCGGGACAGTACAATCAGCCCCAGCATTTT | CASSLDPGQYNQPQHF
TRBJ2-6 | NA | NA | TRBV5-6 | TGTGCCAGCAGCACCTATGGCGGGTCGGGGGCCAACGTCCTGACTTTC | CASSTYGGSGANVLTF
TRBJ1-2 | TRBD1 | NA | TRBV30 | TGTGCCTGGAGTCCAGGGGGCGCGGACTATGGCTACACCTTC | CAWSPGGADYGYTF
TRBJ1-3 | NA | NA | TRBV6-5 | TGTGCCACCGTGGTGGACTACTCTGGAAACACCATATATTTT | CATVVDYSGNTIYF
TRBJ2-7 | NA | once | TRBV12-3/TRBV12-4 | TGTGCCAGCAGTTTGTGGCAGGGCTACGAGCAGTACTTC | CASSLWQGYEQYF
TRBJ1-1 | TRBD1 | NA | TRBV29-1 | TGCAGCGTCATGGGACAGGGGATGAACACTGAAGCTTTCTTT | CSVMGQGMNTEAFF
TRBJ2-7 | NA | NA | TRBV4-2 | TGTGCCAGCAGCCCCACGGGGGTCGAGCAGTACTTC | CASSPTGVEQYF
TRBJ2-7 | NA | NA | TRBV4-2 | TGTGCCAGCAGCCAATCGGAGGGGAGCTCCTACGAGCAGTACTTC | CASSQSEGSSYEQYF
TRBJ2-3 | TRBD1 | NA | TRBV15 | TGTGCCACCAGCAGATCGGACAGGGGGAGCACAGATACGCAGTATTTT | CATSRSDRGSTDTQYF
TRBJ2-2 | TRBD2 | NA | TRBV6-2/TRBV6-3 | TGTGCCAGCAGTAAACCAGAATATGGAGGACTAGCCGGGGAGCTGTTTTTT | CASSKPEYGGLAGELFF
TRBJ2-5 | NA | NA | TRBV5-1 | TGCGCCAGCAGCATAGGACAGCCCACCTACCAAGAGACCCAGTACTTC | CASSIGQPTYQETQYF
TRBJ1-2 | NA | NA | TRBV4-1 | TGCGCCAGCAGCCAAGATTTGCAGGGGTCAGCTAACTATGGCTACACCTTC | CASSQDLQGSANYGYTF
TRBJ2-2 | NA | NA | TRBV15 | TGTGCCACCAGCAGAGATCCCCAGGGCACCGGGGAGCTGTTTTTT | CATSRDPQGTGELFF
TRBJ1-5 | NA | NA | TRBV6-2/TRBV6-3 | TGTGCCAGCAGTTACTGGCAGGGCTTCAATCAGCCCCAGCATTTT | CASSYWQGFNQPQHF
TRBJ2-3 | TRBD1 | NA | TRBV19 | TGTGCCAGTAGTATTTGGGGACAGGGGGCGGCAGATACGCAGTATTTT | CASSIWGQGAADTQYF
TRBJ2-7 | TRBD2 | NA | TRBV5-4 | TGTGCCAGCAGCTCGGAAGCGGGGGATATCTACGAGCAGTACTTC | CASSSEAGDIYEQYF
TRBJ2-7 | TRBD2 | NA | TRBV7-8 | TGTGCCAGTAGAAAGCGGGAGTTGAGCAGGGAGCAGTACTTC | CASRKRELSREQYF
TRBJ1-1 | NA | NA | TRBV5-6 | TGTGCCAGCAGCTTGGAAGGAGGGAACACTGAAGCTTTCTTT | CASSLEGGNTEAFF
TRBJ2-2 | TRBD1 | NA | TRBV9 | TGTGCCAGCAGCGTAGGTCGAACAGGGGGCAGGGGTTCCGGGGAGCTGTTTTTT | CASSVGRTGGRGSGELFF
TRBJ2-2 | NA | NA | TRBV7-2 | TGTGCCAGCAGCCGGGACTCCTACACCGGGGAGCTGTTTTTT | CASSRDSYTGELFF
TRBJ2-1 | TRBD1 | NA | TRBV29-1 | TGCAGCGTCATAGGGACAGGGTTTGACTATGAGCAGTTCTTC | CSVIGTGFDYEQFF
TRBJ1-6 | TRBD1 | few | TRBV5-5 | TGTGCCAGCAGCCCCGGGACAGGGGGCTGGTCACCCCTCCACTTT | CASSPGTGGWSPLHF
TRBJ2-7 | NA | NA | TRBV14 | TGTGCCAGCAGCCAAAGACAGACGCCCTACGAGCAGTACTTC | CASSQRQTPYEQYF
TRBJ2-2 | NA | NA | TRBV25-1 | TGTGCCAGCAGAGGGGACTTCACCGGGGAGCTGTTTTTT | CASRGDFTGELFF
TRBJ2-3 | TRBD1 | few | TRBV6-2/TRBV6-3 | TGTGCCAGCAGCCTAGACAGGGTTGGAGATACGCAGTATTTT | CASSLDRVGDTQYF
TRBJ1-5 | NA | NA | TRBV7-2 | TGTGCCAGCAGCGTGACACCGATGAATCAGCCCCAGCATTTT | CASSVTPMNQPQHF
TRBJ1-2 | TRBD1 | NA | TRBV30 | TGTGCCTGGAGTCCAGGGGGAATCTATGGCTACACCTTC | CAWSPGGIYGYTF
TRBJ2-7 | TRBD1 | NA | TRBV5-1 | TGCGCCAGCAGCGTGGGACAGGGTCACGAGCAGTACTTC | CASSVGQGHEQYF
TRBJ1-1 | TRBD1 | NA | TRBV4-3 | TGCGCCAGCAGCCAAGTCCCCACAGGGGGGGTTGAAGCTTTCTTT | CASSQVPTGGVEAFF
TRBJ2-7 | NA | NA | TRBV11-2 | TGTGCCAGCAGCCTCAGGACAGACTACGAGCAGTACTTC | CASSLRTDYEQYF
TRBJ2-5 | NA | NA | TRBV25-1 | TGTGCCAGCCGCAGGGCACAAGAGACCCAGTACTTC | CASRRAQETQYF
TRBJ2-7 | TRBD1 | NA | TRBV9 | TGTGCCAGCAGCATCAATTGGGACAGCACCTACGAGCAGTACTTC | CASSINWDSTYEQYF
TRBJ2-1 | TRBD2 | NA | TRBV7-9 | TGTGCCAGCAGCGCCCGACTAGCGGGAGGATCCTACAATGAGCAGTTCTTC | CASSARLAGGSYNEQFF
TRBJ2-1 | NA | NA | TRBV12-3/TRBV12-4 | TGTGCCAGCAGTTTGAGCGGGTGGAATGAGCAGTTCTTC | CASSLSGWNEQFF
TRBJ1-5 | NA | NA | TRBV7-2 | TGTGCCAGCAGCTTTGTACAGGGCTTAGGTCAGCCCCAGCATTTT | CASSFVQGLGQPQHF
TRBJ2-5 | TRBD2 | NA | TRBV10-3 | TGTGCCATCAGTGATTCCGGGACTACAAAAGAGACCCAGTACTTC | CAISDSGTTKETQYF
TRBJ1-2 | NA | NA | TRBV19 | TGTGCCAGTAGCTCGGGGCCCGGGGGGTCCTATGGCTACACCTTC | CASSSGPGGSYGYTF
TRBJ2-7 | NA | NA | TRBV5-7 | TGTGCCAGCAGCTTGTTAACCATCCCCGGGGGTTATCTTTACGAGCAGTACTTC | CASSLLTIPGGYLYEQYF
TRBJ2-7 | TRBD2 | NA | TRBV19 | TGTGCCAGTAGTATAGCGGGGGGCTCCTACGAGCAGTACTTC | CASSIAGGSYEQYF
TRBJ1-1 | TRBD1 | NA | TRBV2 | TGTGCCAGCAGGCCGGGACAGGGGACGACTGAAGCTTTCTTT | CASRPGQGTTEAFF